The T cell receptor beta chain described here comes from a study of cytomegalovirus exposure and HLA in healthy donors. Overall study findings and caveats: Later analysis showed TCR association rates varying by HLA locus, highest for DRB1 and lowest for HLA-C. Within an earlier analysis, most TCR beta V segments proved productive either about 90% or about 30% of the time. Among immune exposure information, only CMV serostatus was available. Reportedly, cytomegalovirus status was diagnosed with high sensitivity and specificity.

In regard to this clone: No antigen is known for it.

Germline V gene data show CDR1 as MNHEY and CDR2 as SMNVEV (reference sequence). This CDR3 comprises 14 residues. Trimming took 4 bases from V and 2 from J; bases not matched to a gene: 5. PCR employed 60 Vbeta and 13 Jbeta primers. Assay used: immunoSEQ multiplex PCR; TCRdb lists only in-frame clones, some missing. The table shows some 96,000 clones, with about 75% occurring only once. This sequence originates from a man aged 40-55 years in good health and CMV-seropositive. This rearrangement joins TRBV27 to TRBJ2-7, with 7 bases that match TRBD1. Material for sequencing was PBMCs. CDR3 DNA: TGTGCCAGCAGTTCGGACAGGTGGGCCTACGAGCAGTACTTC. Protein sequence: CASSSDRWAYEQYF.